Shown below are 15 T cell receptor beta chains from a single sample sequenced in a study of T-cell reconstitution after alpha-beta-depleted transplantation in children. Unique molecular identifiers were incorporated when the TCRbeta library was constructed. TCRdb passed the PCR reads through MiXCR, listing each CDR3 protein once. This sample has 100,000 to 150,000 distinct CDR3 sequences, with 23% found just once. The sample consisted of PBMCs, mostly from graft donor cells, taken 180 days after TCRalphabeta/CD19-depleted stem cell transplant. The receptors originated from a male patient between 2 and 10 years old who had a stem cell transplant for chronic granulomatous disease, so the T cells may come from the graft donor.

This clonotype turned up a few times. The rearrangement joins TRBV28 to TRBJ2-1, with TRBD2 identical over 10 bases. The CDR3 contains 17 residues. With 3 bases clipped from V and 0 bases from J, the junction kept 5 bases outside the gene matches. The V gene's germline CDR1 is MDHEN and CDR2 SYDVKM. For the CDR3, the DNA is TGTGCCAGCAGTTTGGGTTCTAGCGGGAGCTCCTACAATGAGCAGTTCTTC. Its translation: CASSLGSSGSSYNEQFF.

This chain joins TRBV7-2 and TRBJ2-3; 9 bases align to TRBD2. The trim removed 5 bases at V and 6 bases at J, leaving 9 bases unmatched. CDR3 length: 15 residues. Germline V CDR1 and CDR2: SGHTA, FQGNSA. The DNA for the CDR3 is TGTGCCAGCAGCAGGCGGGAGGGCCTGGGGGATACGCAGTATTTT. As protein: CASSRREGLGDTQYF.

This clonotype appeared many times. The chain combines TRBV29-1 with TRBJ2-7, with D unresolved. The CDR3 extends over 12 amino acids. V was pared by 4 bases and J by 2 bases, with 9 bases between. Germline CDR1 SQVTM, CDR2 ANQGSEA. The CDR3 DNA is TGCAGCGTTGCTCGGACCCCCTACGAGCAGTACTTC. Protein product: CSVARTPYEQYF.

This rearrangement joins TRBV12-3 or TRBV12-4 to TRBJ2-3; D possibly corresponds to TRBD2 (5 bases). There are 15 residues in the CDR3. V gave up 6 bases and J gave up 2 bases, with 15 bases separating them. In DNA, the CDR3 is TGTGCCAGCAGCCCAGTACTAGAGCTCACAGATACGCAGTATTTT. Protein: CASSPVLELTDTQYF.

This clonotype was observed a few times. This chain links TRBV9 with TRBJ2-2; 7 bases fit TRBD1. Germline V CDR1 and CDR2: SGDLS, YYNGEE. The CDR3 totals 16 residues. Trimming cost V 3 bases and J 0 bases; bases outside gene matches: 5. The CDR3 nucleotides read TGTGCCAGCAGCGCCCGACAGGGAACGAACACCGGGGAGCTGTTTTTT. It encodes CASSARQGTNTGELFF.

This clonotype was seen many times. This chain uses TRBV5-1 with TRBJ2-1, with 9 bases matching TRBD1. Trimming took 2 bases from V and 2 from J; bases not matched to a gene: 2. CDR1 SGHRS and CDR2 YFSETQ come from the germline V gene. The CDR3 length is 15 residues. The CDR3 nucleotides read TGCGCCAGCAGCTTTCGGACAGGGGCCTACAATGAGCAGTTCTTC. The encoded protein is CASSFRTGAYNEQFF.

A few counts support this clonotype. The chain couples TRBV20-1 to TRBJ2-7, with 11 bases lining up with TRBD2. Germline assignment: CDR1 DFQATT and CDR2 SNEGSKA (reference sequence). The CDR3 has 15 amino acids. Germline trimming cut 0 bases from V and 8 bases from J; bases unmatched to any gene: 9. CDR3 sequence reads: CSAREPLAGVRKQYF. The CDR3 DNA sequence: TGCAGTGCTAGAGAGCCACTAGCGGGAGTTCGTAAGCAGTACTTC.

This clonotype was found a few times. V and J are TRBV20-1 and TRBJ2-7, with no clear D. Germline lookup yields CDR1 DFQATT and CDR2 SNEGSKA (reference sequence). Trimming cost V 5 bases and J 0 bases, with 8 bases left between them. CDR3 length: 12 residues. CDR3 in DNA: TGCAGTGCTGGCCCGTCCTCCTACGAGCAGTACTTC. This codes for CSAGPSSYEQYF.

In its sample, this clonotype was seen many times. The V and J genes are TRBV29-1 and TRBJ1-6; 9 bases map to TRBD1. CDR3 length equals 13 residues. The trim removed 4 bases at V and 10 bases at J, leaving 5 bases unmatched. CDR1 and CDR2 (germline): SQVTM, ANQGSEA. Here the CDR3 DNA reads TGCAGCGTTGCTGGAGGGACAGGGTCACCCCTCCACTTT. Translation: CSVAGGTGSPLHF.

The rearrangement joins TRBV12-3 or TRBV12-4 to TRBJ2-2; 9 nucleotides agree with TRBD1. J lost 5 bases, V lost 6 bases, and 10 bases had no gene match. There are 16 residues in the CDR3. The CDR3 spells CASSTTGTGRTGELFF. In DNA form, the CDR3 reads TGTGCCAGCAGCACAACCGGGACAGGGAGAACCGGGGAGCTGTTTTTT.

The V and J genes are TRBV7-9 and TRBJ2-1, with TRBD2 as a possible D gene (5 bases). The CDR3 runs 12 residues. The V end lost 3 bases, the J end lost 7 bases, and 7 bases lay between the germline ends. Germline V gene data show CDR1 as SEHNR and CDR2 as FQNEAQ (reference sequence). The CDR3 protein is CASSLRANEQFF. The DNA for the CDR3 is TGTGCCAGCAGCTTGAGGGCTAATGAGCAGTTCTTC.

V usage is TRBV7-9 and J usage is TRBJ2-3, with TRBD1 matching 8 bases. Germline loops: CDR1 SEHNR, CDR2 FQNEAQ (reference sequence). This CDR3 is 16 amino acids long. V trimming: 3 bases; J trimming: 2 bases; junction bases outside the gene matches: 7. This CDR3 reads CASSFPTGVPTDTQYF. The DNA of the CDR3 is TGTGCCAGCAGCTTCCCGACAGGGGTCCCCACAGATACGCAGTATTTT. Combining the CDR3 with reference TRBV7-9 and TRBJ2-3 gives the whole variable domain DTGVSQNPRHKITKRGQNVTFRCDPISEHNRLYWYRQTLGQGPEFLTYFQNEAQLEKSRLLSDRFSAERPKGSFSTLEIQRTEQGDSAMYLCASSFPTGVPTDTQYFGPGTRLTVL.

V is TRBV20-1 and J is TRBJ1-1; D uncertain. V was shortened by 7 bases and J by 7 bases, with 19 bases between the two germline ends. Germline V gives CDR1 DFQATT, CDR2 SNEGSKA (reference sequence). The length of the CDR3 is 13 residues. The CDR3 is CSVLPGFYGEAFF. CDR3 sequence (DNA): TGCAGTGTCCTGCCTGGGTTTTATGGTGAAGCTTTCTTT.

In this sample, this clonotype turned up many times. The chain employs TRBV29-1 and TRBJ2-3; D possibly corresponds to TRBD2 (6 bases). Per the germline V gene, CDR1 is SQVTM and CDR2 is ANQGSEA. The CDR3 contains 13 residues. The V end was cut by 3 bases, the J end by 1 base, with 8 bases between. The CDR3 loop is CSVERGGTDTQYF. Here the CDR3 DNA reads TGCAGCGTTGAGCGGGGAGGCACAGATACGCAGTATTTT.

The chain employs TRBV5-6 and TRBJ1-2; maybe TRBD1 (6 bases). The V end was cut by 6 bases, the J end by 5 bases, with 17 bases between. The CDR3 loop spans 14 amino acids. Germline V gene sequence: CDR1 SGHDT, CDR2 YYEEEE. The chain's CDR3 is CASKGPGARYGYTF. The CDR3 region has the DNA TGTGCCAGCAAGGGCCCAGGGGCGCGGTATGGCTACACCTTC.